This TCR beta chain was identified in a study of blood T cells in healthy people across ages. This clonotype was observed a handful of times. Its antigen remains unidentified. Study observations and caveats: Not knowing donor CMV status may have confounded expanded clonotype changes.

The CDR3 runs 16 residues. J gave up 1 base and V 2 bases, and 3 bases lay outside the gene matches. Germline V gene data show CDR1 as SNHLY and CDR2 as FYNNEI. Together with a sample-barcoded 5' primer, a J-beta primer mix was included in a second PCR lasting about 7 to 12 cycles. One entry per CDR3 protein results from TCRdb running MiXCR on the 5' RACE reads. The repertoire holds hundreds of thousands of distinct CDR3 sequences, with 27% as singletons. Sequencing input: blood. The receptor's source is a woman in her 70s in good health. This chain connects TRBV2 to TRBJ2-5, with 11 bases lining up with TRBD1. The CDR3 spells CASSERTGGRQETQYF. The CDR3 DNA sequence: TGTGCCAGCAGTGAAAGGACAGGGGGCCGCCAAGAGACCCAGTACTTC.